Included here is one TCR beta chain sequence, with context. The record originates from a study of shared clonotypes between healthy human individuals. Each sorted subset replicate got 200 ng genomic DNA, 25,000 to 30,000 genomes. Measured with immunoSEQ multiplex PCR; TCRdb has only the in-frame clones, and not every one. The table includes around 1.9 million clones, 90% to 95% detected once. V dropped 4 bases and J dropped 2 bases, with 9 bases sitting between them. The CDR3 consists of 14 residues. Looked up from germline, CDR1 is SGHDN and CDR2 is FVKESK. The naive CD8 population came from CD45RO-negative cells selected for CCR7, without terminally differentiated effector memory CD45RA+ cells.

The specimen sequenced was naive CD8+ T cells from PBMCs. The chain employs TRBV14 and TRBJ2-1; possible D gene TRBD1, 6 bases. The sequence derives from a man aged 18 to 29 in good health. Some clones in this sample may be carry-over from other donors' samples. CDR3 region: CASSPPGAYNEQFF. In DNA, the CDR3 is TGTGCCAGCAGCCCCCCAGGGGCCTACAATGAGCAGTTCTTC.